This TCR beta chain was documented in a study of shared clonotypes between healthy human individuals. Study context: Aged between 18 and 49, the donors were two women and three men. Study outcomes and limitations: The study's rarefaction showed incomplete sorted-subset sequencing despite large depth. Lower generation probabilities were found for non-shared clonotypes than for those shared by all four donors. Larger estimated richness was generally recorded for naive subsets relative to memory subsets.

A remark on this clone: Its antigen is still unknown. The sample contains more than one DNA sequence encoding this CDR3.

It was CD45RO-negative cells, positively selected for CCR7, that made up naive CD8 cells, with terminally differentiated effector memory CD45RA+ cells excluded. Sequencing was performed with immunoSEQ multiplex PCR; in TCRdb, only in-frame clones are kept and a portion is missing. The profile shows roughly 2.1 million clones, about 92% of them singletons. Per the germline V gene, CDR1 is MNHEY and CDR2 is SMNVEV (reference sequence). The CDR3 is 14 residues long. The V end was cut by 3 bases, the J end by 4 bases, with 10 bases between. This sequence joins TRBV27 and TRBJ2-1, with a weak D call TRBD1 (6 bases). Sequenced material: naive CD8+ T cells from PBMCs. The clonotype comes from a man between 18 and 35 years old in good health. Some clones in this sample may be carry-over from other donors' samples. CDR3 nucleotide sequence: TGTGCCAGCAGTTTCCAGGGGCCATACAATGAGCAGTTCTTC. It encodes CASSFQGPYNEQFF.